The present T cell receptor (beta chain) was sequenced within a study of cytomegalovirus exposure and HLA in healthy donors. With 60 Vbeta and 13 Jbeta primers, the PCR was carried out. Profiled with immunoSEQ multiplex PCR; TCRdb holds only in-frame clones, not every one. The sample consists of 100,000 to 150,000 clones, around 80% of them appearing once. As for this clone: The antigen remains undetermined.

The CDR3 loop spans 16 amino acids. The germline V gene has CDR1 MGHRA and CDR2 YSYEKL. V lost 0 bases and J lost 8, with 19 bases in between. General observations from the study: Information on immune exposure was restricted to one variable (CMV serostatus). There were some V segments, including TRBV6-2 and TRBV6-3, excluded as indistinguishable.

This receptor was obtained from a young woman in good health and CMV-seronegative. Sequencing was done on a sample of PBMCs. The chain recombines TRBV4-1 with TRBJ1-2, with D possibly TRBD1 on 6 matching bases. The CDR3 nucleotides are TGCGCCAGCAGCCAAGAGGCAGGGGATGCGCTGAGGGGCTACACCTTC. It codes for CASSQEAGDALRGYTF.